This T cell receptor beta chain comes out of a study of identical twins. Findings and limits, study-wide: Invariant T cells like MAIT and iNKT could partly confound the zero-insertion analyses. Out-of-frame TCR alpha sharing observed in monozygotic twins exceeded model estimates.

The V and J ends lost 5 bases and 6 bases, in that order; junction bases with no gene match: 14. Germline V gene lookup returns CDR1 DFQATT and CDR2 SNEGSKA (reference sequence). The CDR3 extends over 15 amino acids. Healthy Caucasians, and only they, were the donors. A template switching step contributed a universal primer site, while unique molecular identifiers were present in the cDNA. In TCRdb, the 5' RACE reads were re-called with MiXCR into one record per CDR3 protein. This sample has 510,000 or so distinct CDR3 sequences; about 15% occur once, and the top ten carry more than 0.4%. About this clonotype: Antigen: not known.

In addition, the sample was reused for a study of yellow fever vaccine responses in identical twins.

The chain employs TRBV20-1 and TRBJ1-2; 8 bases align to TRBD1. The source of this sequence is a woman between 18 and 29 years old in good health. The material sequenced was CD4+ T cells sorted from blood. The CDR3 DNA reads TGCAGTGCTCGTTACCCGGGCAGGGGGCATGATGGCTACACCTTC. Translating gives CSARYPGRGHDGYTF.